Here is one TCR beta chain with its context. There is no known antigen for this receptor. No base-level quality is on record; no much larger clone is a single base apart. TCR beta CDR3 regions were sequenced from DNA using the immunoSEQ Assay. Concerning the study's data processing: To compute T cell density, TCR beta template counts were normalized to usable DNA, which was estimated by amplifying housekeeping genes. Richness was estimated using the preseqR package, with extrapolation to 400,000 templates for PBMC samples and to 120,000 templates for tissue samples. Clonality was defined by subtracting Pielou's evenness from one. To identify tissue-enriched TCRs, differential abundance testing was run on productive amino-acid clonotypes with a minimum total count of 5 and an alpha of 0.1. The Jaccard Index and the Morisita Overlap Index were used to measure how much the repertoires overlapped between compartments. GLIPH grouped TCR beta CDR3s together with public tetramer-defined viral CDR3s, and a viral motif had to include at least three viral sequences and show V-gene enrichment. Here the immuneACCESS table is served through TCRdb, limited to in-frame sequences with V and J called. Missing clones are a known gap in these copies; in checked studies unresolved V genes cover under half, and the rest lacks a known reason. Clonal size and the V and J genes are those of that table, whereas D and trimming came from the DNA. The sample includes roughly 18,000 clones, with over 80% observed a single time. The ten largest clonotypes hold about 25% of the sample.

The data originate from a study of T cells in localized non-small cell lung cancer (dated by TCRdb to between 2020 and 2021). As for the study more broadly: Comparing tumors with uninvolved tumor-adjacent lungs, the study looked at the T cell repertoires of 200 to 250 patients with early-stage NSCLC. Of the NSCLC patients, around 130 were male and approximately 100 were female, and the mean age was approximately 66 years. The cohort comprised approximately 240 treatment-naïve NSCLC patients with resected, localized lung tumors.

V is reduced by 9 bases and J by 0 bases, leaving a spacing of 15 bases between them. The CDR3 runs 15 residues from the cysteine to the phenylalanine. The entry retains the CDR3 DNA only, 45 bases that are in frame from base 1. From a lookup of the germline V gene (reference sequence), CDR1 and CDR2 are LNHDA and SQIVND. At diagnosis, tumor, uninvolved tumor-adjacent lung and peripheral blood were collected and then preserved as a mix of FFPE and fresh-frozen material. For TCR repertoire profiling, blood samples were analyzed as peripheral blood mononuclear cells. Paper-wide results and their limitations: Because multi-region tumor sequencing was not done, intratumor heterogeneity could not be ruled out. Longer overall survival was associated with higher T cell density in blood, whereas shorter survival was associated with higher clonality in adjacent lung. Because the study design was exploratory, TCR variables were selected using unadjusted p-values without false-discovery rate correction. Uninvolved tumor-adjacent lung showed the highest T cell clonality, higher than tumor, which suggests more focused antigenic responses in the uninvolved tumor-adjacent lung. A median of roughly 50 of the top 100 tumor clones turned up in the paired uninvolved adjacent lung, and some 28 of those clones also ranked among the top 100 of that same adjacent lung.

The specimen comprised peripheral blood, sampled before any cancer treatment. The rearranged segments are TRBV19 and TRBJ1-3; the D gene assignment is ambiguous. The sequence came from a female donor over 55 with stage I lung adenocarcinoma. The CDR3 reads as follows: CASAPRRDSGNTIYF. The nucleotide sequence reads TGTGCCAGCGCCCCGAGGAGGGACTCTGGAAACACCATATATTTT.